This T cell receptor beta chain was captured in a study of cytomegalovirus exposure and HLA in healthy donors. The PCR used 60 Vbeta and 13 Jbeta primers. Per the authors' pipeline: Among the unique TCR beta chains that a later analysis counted, about 81 million in all, 9.5 million to 12 million were shared. The protocol was immunoSEQ multiplex PCR, while the TCRdb copy is restricted to in-frame clones and leaves out a portion. The D gene and trimming were derived from the DNA, and the V and J assignments and clone size from that table. This sample's table has about 91,000 clones. Per germline, CDR1 SQVTM and CDR2 ANQGSEA. Trimming cost V 3 bases and J 7 bases, with 21 bases left between them. The CDR3 consists of 15 residues.

J is TRBJ1-1 and V is TRBV29-1; a possible D gene is TRBD1 (6 bases). The sequenced sample was PBMCs. The source of this sequence is a woman aged 25 to 39 in good health and CMV-seronegative. CDR3 bases: TGCAGCGTTGAGGGGCGGGTCGTCGGGGACAATGAAGCTTTCTTT. It yields the protein CSVEGRVVGDNEAFF. Supplemented by reference TRBV29-1 and TRBJ1-1, the full variable domain reads SAVISQKPSRDICQRGTSLTIQCQVDSQVTMMFWYRQQPGQSLTLIATANQGSEATYESGFVIDKFPISRPNLTFSTLTVSNMSPEDSSIYLCSVEGRVVGDNEAFFGQGTRLTVV.